This T cell receptor (beta chain) derives from a study of cytomegalovirus exposure and HLA in healthy donors. General study results and limits: Across all donors, roughly uniform sequencing depth was an assumption of the presence/absence analyses.

Per the germline V gene, CDR1 is MNHEY and CDR2 is SMNVEV (reference sequence). V lost 7 bases, J lost 6 bases, and 11 bases stayed unmatched. This CDR3 contains 15 residues. Remarks on this clone: Its antigen is unidentified.

Primers: 60 Vbeta forward and 13 Jbeta reverse. Sequenced by immunoSEQ multiplex PCR; TCRdb stores in-frame clones only, minus some. The sample records roughly 110,000 clones, 74% being singletons. Source material: PBMCs. This sequence was found in a human donor in good health. J is TRBJ1-4 and V is TRBV27; 7 bases are shared with TRBD1. CDR3 residues: CASTTTGVAYEKLFF. The CDR3 DNA reads TGTGCCAGCACCACAACAGGGGTCGCGTATGAAAAACTGTTTTTT.